This T cell receptor (beta chain) was observed in a study of vaccination effects on CD4 cells after COVID-19 (dated by TCRdb to 2022 to 2024). Looking at the study overall: After vaccination, three convalescent patients were sampled at an early time point (day +14) and at a late time point (day +241, +227 and +161, respectively). SARS-CoV-2 spike-specific CD4+ TCR repertoires from before and after mRNA vaccination were compared in COVID-19 convalescent patients and in infection-naive vaccine recipients. Across the study, the median time from the second dose to post-vaccine sampling was 72 days (range 14 to 241). The full study included over 8 COVID-19 convalescent patients and a few SARS-CoV-2-naive healthy vaccine recipients. Cultures from other donors in the study were sequenced using the Oncomine TCR Beta short-read assay on an Illumina iSeq 100. Study-level results and caveats: Limitations of the study were the small number of convalescent patients and the absence of early post-infection timepoints. Marked clonal contraction was observed in both infection-induced and vaccine-induced clones at late post-vaccination timepoints, consistent with waning T cell responses. In convalescent patients, the post-vaccine spike-reactive repertoire was composed mainly of new vaccine-induced clones that were largely distinct from infection-induced clones.

Turning to this clone: Its antigen specificity is not known. Within one base of it there is no much larger clone, and no base qualities were kept.

The CDR3 covers 12 residues, taking in both the cysteine and the phenylalanine. Kept here is only the CDR3 DNA, which spans 36 bases and is read in frame from base 1. V is clipped by 7 bases and J by 14 bases, and the sequence between their germline boundaries is 19 bases long. The germline V gene provides CDR1 ENHRY and CDR2 SYGVKD. In the ViraFEST assay, PBMC were stimulated with viral peptide pools, and TCR sequencing was then used to find antigen-specific CD4+ T cell clonotypes based on their expansion. After around 11 days of culture, CD4+ T cells were isolated with the EasySep CD4+ T cell isolation kit. Convalescent patients had PCR-confirmed SARS-CoV-2 infection between March and December 2020, before Alpha, Beta and Delta variants emerged in the United States. Participants received two doses of either the BNT162b2 or the mRNA-1273 mRNA SARS-CoV-2 vaccine. Each well held 1.5 million to 2 million PBMC cultured in IMDM containing roughly 5% human AB serum, 8.5 to 10 IU/ml IL-2 and gentamicin, along with roughly 10 ug/ml peptides. Half of the culture medium was replaced with fresh IL-2-containing medium on days 3 and 7. Unless noted otherwise, every peptide stimulation condition was grown in triplicate wells. PBMC were separated from whole blood using Ficoll-Paque Plus gradient centrifugation and were then either cryopreserved at -140C or used fresh. The overlapping peptide pools covered the spike proteins of SARS-CoV-2 and of the common cold coronaviruses HCoV-NL63, HCoV-OC43 and HCoV-229E. The QIAamp micro DNA kit was used to extract genomic DNA from the cultured CD4+ T cells.

Library prep was done by the immunoSEQ multiplex PCR assay. TCR beta CDR3 sequencing was performed on DNA from the cultured, isolated CD4+ T cells. Per the authors' processing: The analysis removed non-productive TCR sequences, trimmed reads to the CDR3 region, and retained only CDR3s that were 7 or more amino acids long. The MANAFEST web app was used to pick out antigen-specific clonotypes by comparing their expansion in peptide wells with that in reference cultures. Positive clones required FDR<0.05 expansion versus reference and all other wells, odds ratio above 5, and frequency above 0.1% in two replicate wells. Clonotypes significantly expanded in SARS-CoV-2 spike wells and in at least one common cold coronavirus spike condition were defined as cross-reactive. CDR3 similarity was assessed by Levenshtein distance using the stringdist R package, and unrooted trees were constructed with ape in R 3.6.1. Not all clones reach the TCRdb copy of this immuneACCESS table, which keeps in-frame sequences only. Checked studies attribute under half of the gap to unresolved V genes and leave the rest unexplained. D and trimming come from the DNA, and the V and J calls and clone size come from that table. The sample table lists about 17,000 clones, under 85% of them with a count of one. The top ten hold roughly 19% of the sample.

The receptor chain draws on TRBV10-3 and TRBJ2-3; a confident D gene designation cannot be given. Material: CD4+ T cells from PBMCs cultured with SARS-CoV-2 spike peptides, obtained after COVID-19 vaccination. The cell subset or site tag for this specimen amounts to: SARS-CoV-2 spike overlapping peptide pool stimulation. The sequence was obtained from a human donor who had a prior SARS-CoV-2 infection. The CDR3 region reads CAIMGLGPPMYF. The nucleotides are TGTGCCATCATGGGTCTGGGTCCCCCCATGTATTTT.